The 30 T cell receptor beta chains listed next were all sequenced from one sample in a study of T-cell memory formation after mild COVID-19. TCRdb used MiXCR to reprocess the 5' RACE reads, holding one entry per CDR3 protein. The data contain more than 250,000 distinct CDR3 sequences, roughly 17% of them seen just once; the ten biggest clones take up 20% to 25%. Sequencing used PBMCs or a T cell subset sorted from them (not recorded which). These TCRs come from a man between 18 and 35 years old who had mild COVID-19 (a few samples of this study predate the infection). Cell type and time point are not known.

This clonotype has only a few counts. V usage is TRBV5-1 and J usage is TRBJ1-6, with 11 bases aligning to TRBD1. The CDR3 contains 15 residues. Germline CDR1 and CDR2: SGHRS and YFSETQ. V gave up 4 bases and J gave up 9 bases; unmatched junction bases: 6. Here the CDR3 DNA reads TGCGCCAGCAGCCCAGGGACAGGGGGTTCTTCACCCCTCCACTTT. Translating it yields CASSPGTGGSSPLHF.

Only a few counts were recorded for this clonotype. J is TRBJ1-4 and V is TRBV6-6, with TRBD1 matching 10 bases. From germline, CDR1 is MNHNY and CDR2 SVGAGI (reference sequence). V shed 9 bases and J 7 bases; nucleotides not matched to a gene: 5. The CDR3 consists of 13 residues. The CDR3 is CASAGQGFEKLFF. The CDR3 DNA is TGTGCCAGTGCGGGACAGGGGTTTGAAAAACTGTTTTTT.

The chain carries TRBV10-3 and TRBJ2-7, with D possibly being TRBD1 (5 bases). CDR1 and CDR2 (germline): ENHRY, SYGVKD. The V gene lost 6 bases and the J gene lost 7 bases, with 13 bases spanning the gap. The CDR3 spans 12 residues. The CDR3 nucleotides are TGTGCCATCAGCTTCGGATCAGGGGAGCAGTACTTC. It encodes CAISFGSGEQYF.

The sample holds a few counts of this clonotype. The rearrangement uses TRBV24-1 and TRBJ2-5; D perhaps matches TRBD1 (7 bases). The V gene lost 9 bases and the J gene lost 3 bases, with 13 bases spanning the gap. The CDR3 length is 13 residues. Germline-derived CDR1 and CDR2 are KGHDR and SFDVKD. CDR3 nucleotide sequence: TGTGCCACCGGGGCGGGGACAGAAGAGACCCAGTACTTC. As protein: CATGAGTEETQYF.

The chain has TRBV5-1 and TRBJ2-5, with D possibly TRBD2 on 6 matching bases. Germline V gene sequence: CDR1 SGHRS, CDR2 YFSETQ. V was trimmed by 4 bases and J by 11 bases, leaving 15 bases between them. The CDR3 runs to 12 residues. CDR3 in amino acids: CASSPPRGAQYF. DNA of the CDR3: TGCGCCAGCAGCCCGCCTCGCGGGGCTCAGTACTTC.

A few counts support this clonotype. The chain uses TRBV14 and TRBJ2-5; D may be TRBD2 (5 bases). This CDR3 comprises 15 residues. V dropped 3 bases and J dropped 2 bases, with 13 bases sitting between them. The germline V gene encodes CDR1 SGHDN and CDR2 FVKESK. CDR3 loop: CASSHLGLGQETQYF. The CDR3 nucleotides are TGTGCCAGCAGCCATCTCGGACTGGGACAAGAGACCCAGTACTTC. The variable domain in full, with the rest retrieved from reference TRBV14 and TRBJ2-5, is EAGVTQFPSHSVIEKGQTVTLRCDPISGHDNLYWYRRVMGKEIKFLLHFVKESKQDESGMPNNRFLAERTGGTYSTLKVQPAELEDSGVYFCASSHLGLGQETQYFGPGTRLLVL.

This clonotype was found a few times. This chain connects TRBV5-1 to TRBJ1-2, with D tentatively TRBD1 (5 bases). This CDR3 is 16 amino acids long. Germline CDR1 reads SGHRS; CDR2 reads YFSETQ. Trimming shortened V by 0 bases and J by 7 bases, and 19 bases separated the two germline ends. The DNA of the CDR3 is TGCGCCAGCAGCTTGGCCAAGGACACCGCTACCCCTGGCTACACCTTC. Its protein is CASSLAKDTATPGYTF.

This clonotype was seen a handful of times. The V and J genes are TRBV4-2 and TRBJ2-7; possible D gene TRBD2, 5 bases. Trimming shortened V by 0 bases and J by 0 bases, and 15 bases separated the two germline ends. CDR1 is LGHNA and CDR2 is YNFKEQ in the germline V gene. The CDR3 totals 17 residues. Written as DNA, the CDR3 is TGTGCCAGCAGCCAAGAACGAGCGGACCTACTCTCCTACGAGCAGTACTTC. This codes for CASSQERADLLSYEQYF.

This rearrangement joins TRBV20-1 to TRBJ1-6; D is undetermined. Germline-derived CDR1 and CDR2 are DFQATT and SNEGSKA (reference sequence). V lost 0 bases, J lost 9 bases, and 18 bases lay in between. The CDR3 is 16 amino acids. The CDR3 region is CSARDPRGSDASPLHF. In DNA, the CDR3 is TGCAGTGCTAGAGACCCACGGGGAAGTGACGCTTCACCCCTCCACTTT.

The V call is TRBV21-1, the J call TRBJ2-5; the table names TRBD1, a call not compared with the DNA. TRBV21-1 is a pseudogene segment. This CDR3 comprises 15 residues. CDR3 bases: TGTGCCAGCAGCAACAAACCAGGACAGTTAGAGACCCAGTACTTC. The encoded protein is CASSNKPGQLETQYF.

V and J are TRBV7-9 and TRBJ1-2; D is possibly TRBD1 (6 bases). V was clipped by 0 bases and J by 3 bases, with 14 bases between them. The germline gives CDR1 SEHNR, CDR2 FQNEAQ (reference sequence). The CDR3 length is 16 residues. The CDR3 spells CASSLAGQGPDYGYTF. CDR3 bases: TGTGCCAGCAGCTTAGCGGGTCAGGGGCCGGACTATGGCTACACCTTC. Looking up the rest from reference TRBV7-9 and TRBJ1-2 gives the full variable domain: DTGVSQNPRHKITKRGQNVTFRCDPISEHNRLYWYRQTLGQGPEFLTYFQNEAQLEKSRLLSDRFSAERPKGSFSTLEIQRTEQGDSAMYLCASSLAGQGPDYGYTFGSGTRLTVV.

This clonotype was counted a few times. The chain combines TRBV6-2 or TRBV6-3 with TRBJ2-7; D is perhaps TRBD1 (7 bases). Germline V gives CDR1 MNHEY, CDR2 SVGEGT. The germline V and J ends were trimmed by 7 bases and 4 bases, with 11 bases remaining between them. The CDR3 runs to 12 residues. The CDR3 region is CASKEGAYEQYF. The CDR3 DNA is TGTGCCAGCAAGGAGGGGGCATACGAGCAGTACTTC.

This chain joins TRBV20-1 and TRBJ1-5; 10 bases map to TRBD1. Germline lookup yields CDR1 DFQATT and CDR2 SNEGSKA (reference sequence). Trimming at V came to 2 bases and at J to 7 bases, leaving 8 bases not matched to a gene. The CDR3 covers 15 residues. DNA for the CDR3: TGCAGTGCTAGACCTTGGGACAGGGGAATCCAGCCCCAGCATTTT. It is translated as CSARPWDRGIQPQHF.

This clonotype was counted only a few times. The chain uses TRBV12-3 or TRBV12-4 and TRBJ1-1, with 8 bases fitting TRBD1. With 6 bases clipped from V and 8 bases from J, the junction kept 14 bases outside the gene matches. The CDR3 spans 15 residues. The CDR3 DNA sequence: TGTGCCAGCAGACCCAGACAGGGGATGTGGAGGGAAGCTTTCTTT. Its protein is CASRPRQGMWREAFF.

This clonotype was seen more than once but under ten times. The chain recombines TRBV5-8 with TRBJ2-1; perhaps TRBD1 as D (5 bases). Germline V gene lookup returns CDR1 SGHTS and CDR2 YDEGEE. V gave up 0 bases and J gave up 0 bases, with 10 bases separating them. The CDR3 runs to 16 residues. CDR3 residues: CASSLEGLTSYNEQFF. For the CDR3, the DNA is TGTGCCAGCAGCTTGGAGGGGCTAACCTCCTACAATGAGCAGTTCTTC.

The chain recombines TRBV30 with TRBJ2-1; D not resolved. With 0 bases removed from V and 0 bases from J, the gap between germline ends came to 9 bases. This CDR3 comprises 15 residues. Germline V gene sequence: CDR1 GTSNPN, CDR2 SVGIG (reference sequence). The CDR3 nucleotides read TGTGCCTGGAGTGTACGGCAGGTCTCCTACAATGAGCAGTTCTTC. Translation: CAWSVRQVSYNEQFF.

The rearrangement joins TRBV25-1 to TRBJ2-1, with D hard to call. Germline-derived CDR1 and CDR2 are MGHDK and SYGVNS. V lost 3 bases and J lost 2, with 2 bases in between. The CDR3 consists of 12 residues. In nucleotides, the CDR3 is TGTGCCAGCAGTGAGGCCTACAATGAGCAGTTCTTC. Translated: CASSEAYNEQFF.

With regard to this clonotype: Just one base apart from a much larger clone, this may be a read error. This sequence joins TRBV6-5 and TRBJ1-1; D is unclear. V lost 5 bases to trimming and J lost 0 bases, with 13 bases between them. Germline lookup yields CDR1 MNHEY and CDR2 SVGAGI. This CDR3 region has 15 residues. DNA for the CDR3: TGTGCCAGCAGTCCCAAACAGAGCATGAACACTGAAGCTTTCTTT. The encoded protein is CASSPKQSMNTEAFF.

This clonotype was detected many times. The chain recombines TRBV29-1 with TRBJ1-2; D ambiguous. The germline V gene encodes CDR1 SQVTM and CDR2 ANQGSEA. Between the trimmed V and J ends, which lost 3 bases and 4 bases, there was a span of 9 bases. This CDR3 is built from 12 residues. The CDR3 loop reads CSVDGVGYGYTF. Written as DNA, the CDR3 is TGCAGCGTTGACGGGGTCGGCTATGGCTACACCTTC.

Only a few counts were recorded for this clonotype. The genes are TRBV15 and TRBJ1-2; D is undetermined. CDR1 is LNHNV, CDR2 YYDKDF, per germline (reference sequence). V was shortened by 0 bases and J by 8 bases, with 16 bases between the two germline ends. This CDR3 has 15 residues. For the CDR3, the DNA is TGTGCCACCAGCAGAGATACGTTGGCGGGCCCGGGCTACACCTTC. The encoded protein is CATSRDTLAGPGYTF.

This chain links TRBV6-2 or TRBV6-3 with TRBJ1-1, with 7 bases fitting TRBD1. The CDR3 runs 15 residues. Germline values: CDR1 MNHEY, CDR2 SVGEGT. The ends lost 7 bases at V and 5 bases at J; junction bases unmatched: 13. The CDR3 sequence is CASTDWTGGRTEAFF. CDR3 bases: TGTGCCAGCACCGACTGGACAGGTGGGAGGACTGAAGCTTTCTTT.

The V and J genes are TRBV7-9 and TRBJ1-1; the D is unclear. This CDR3 region has 15 residues. The V and J ends lost 0 bases and 4 bases respectively, with 12 bases between them. The germline gives CDR1 SEHNR, CDR2 FQNEAQ (reference sequence). The chain's CDR3 is CASSLASTSRTEAFF. The CDR3 DNA reads TGTGCCAGCAGCTTAGCCTCCACATCCCGCACTGAAGCTTTCTTT.

This clonotype showed up just a few times. The chain employs TRBV11-2 and TRBJ2-3, with 9 bases matching TRBD2. V lost 5 bases to trimming and J lost 6 bases; unmatched junction nucleotides: 9. Germline V gives CDR1 SGHAT, CDR2 FQNNGV. The CDR3 loop spans 15 amino acids. The CDR3 loop reads CASSKTSGGEDTQYF. The DNA of the CDR3 is TGTGCCAGCAGCAAGACTAGCGGTGGGGAGGATACGCAGTATTTT.

V gene TRBV12-3 or TRBV12-4 combines with J gene TRBJ2-4; no reliable D call. V was trimmed by 5 bases and J by 0 bases, leaving 11 bases between them. The length of the CDR3 is 15 residues. CDR3 in amino acids: CASSQPRTAKNIQYF. The CDR3, as DNA: TGTGCCAGCAGTCAACCCCGGACAGCCAAAAACATTCAGTACTTC.

This clonotype occurred a few times. This sequence joins TRBV5-1 and TRBJ1-2; 11 bases agree with TRBD1. Trimming at V came to 0 bases and at J to 6 bases, leaving 4 bases not matched to a gene. Germline V CDR1 and CDR2: SGHRS, YFSETQ. The CDR3 is 15 amino acids. CDR3 coding DNA: TGCGCCAGCAGCTTGGGGACAGGGGGCGTCGATGGCTACACCTTC. This translates into CASSLGTGGVDGYTF.

Only a few counts were recorded for this clonotype. This chain joins TRBV7-2 and TRBJ2-1; perhaps TRBD1 as D (6 bases). Germline V gene lookup returns CDR1 SGHTA and CDR2 FQGNSA. This CDR3 has 14 amino acids. V was pared by 1 base and J by 5 bases, with 9 bases between. CDR3 loop: CASSLDPGDNEQFF. In DNA form, the CDR3 reads TGTGCCAGCAGCTTAGACCCAGGGGACAATGAGCAGTTCTTC. The variable domain in full, with the rest retrieved from reference TRBV7-2 and TRBJ2-1, is GAGVSQSPSNKVTEKGKDVELRCDPISGHTALYWYRQSLGQGLEFLIYFQGNSAPDKSGLPSDRFSAERTGGSVSTLTIQRTQQEDSAVYLCASSLDPGDNEQFFGPGTRLTVL.

This clonotype turned up a few times. The chain joins TRBV20-1 to TRBJ1-1; D ambiguous. The CDR3 totals 13 residues. Germline values: CDR1 DFQATT, CDR2 SNEGSKA (reference sequence). With 3 bases removed from V and 5 bases from J, the gap between germline ends came to 13 bases. In nucleotides, the CDR3 is TGCAGTGCTAGTCTCTCTAGGAGTACTGAAGCTTTCTTT. It specifies CSASLSRSTEAFF.

The V call is TRBV24-1, the J call TRBJ2-1; weak D call: TRBD1 (5 bases). The V gene's germline CDR1 is KGHDR and CDR2 SFDVKD. The V gene lost 1 base and the J gene lost 7 bases, with 10 bases spanning the gap. The CDR3 loop spans 14 amino acids. The CDR3 coding sequence is TGTGCCACCAGTGATTTCGTCAGGGTGAATGAGCAGTTCTTC. It specifies CATSDFVRVNEQFF.

The rearrangement links TRBV28 to TRBJ2-7; the D gene is possibly TRBD1 (6 bases). Deletions cut 6 bases from V and 2 bases from J, with 14 bases between. The CDR3 loop spans 14 amino acids. The germline gives CDR1 MDHEN, CDR2 SYDVKM. The CDR3 is CASRLGDTAYEQYF. In DNA form, the CDR3 reads TGTGCCAGCAGGCTCGGGGACACCGCCTACGAGCAGTACTTC.

This clonotype appeared a few times. V is TRBV25-1 and J is TRBJ2-5; D might be TRBD2 (6 bases). The length of the CDR3 is 13 residues. V lost 4 bases to trimming and J lost 5 bases, with 11 bases between them. Germline V gene data show CDR1 as MGHDK and CDR2 as SYGVNS. The CDR3 nucleotides read TGTGCCAGCAGTGTTCCGGGGAGGGAGACCCAGTACTTC. The encoded protein is CASSVPGRETQYF.